The next 24 T cell receptor beta chains were all read from a single sample in a study of blood T cell repertoires in COVID-19. Sequenced by immunoSEQ multiplex PCR; TCRdb stores in-frame clones only, minus some. The sample holds roughly 120,000 clones, 65% to 85% seen once. Sequenced input: peripheral blood. All receptors come from a man in his fifties or sixties with acute or convalescent COVID-19.

This chain connects TRBV5-1 to TRBJ1-1; 8 bases fit TRBD1. This CDR3 region has 16 residues. J was trimmed by 5 bases and V by 4 bases; bases with no gene match: 13. The germline V gene encodes CDR1 SGHRS and CDR2 YFSETQ. CDR3 sequence (DNA): TGCGCCAGCAGCCCGGACAGGGAGAGTGGTAGGACTGAAGCTTTCTTT. As protein: CASSPDRESGRTEAFF.

The genes are TRBV2 and TRBJ2-2; D might be TRBD1 (6 bases). V was pared by 5 bases and J by 4 bases, with 8 bases between. This CDR3 has 13 amino acids. Germline lookup yields CDR1 SNHLY and CDR2 FYNNEI. CDR3 coding DNA: TGTGCCAGCAGTTTCAGGGGCACCGGGGAGCTGTTTTTT. Translated, it gives CASSFRGTGELFF.

V is TRBV4-1 and J is TRBJ1-2; D perhaps matches TRBD1 (6 bases). Germline V gene data show CDR1 as MGHRA and CDR2 as YSYEKL. The length of the CDR3 is 14 residues. V gave up 2 bases and J gave up 3 bases, with 10 bases separating them. DNA of the CDR3: TGCGCCAGCAGCCAAAATTCAGGGGACTATGGCTACACCTTC. Translated: CASSQNSGDYGYTF.

The chain couples TRBV5-1 to TRBJ2-3, with TRBD2 matching 10 bases. V trimming: 1 base; J trimming: 0 bases; junction bases outside the gene matches: 11. From germline, CDR1 is SGHRS and CDR2 YFSETQ. The CDR3 is 19 amino acids. The CDR3 DNA sequence: TGCGCCAGCAGCTTGATGCAGCGGGGGGGCCATGCGAGCACAGATACGCAGTATTTT. It translates to CASSLMQRGGHASTDTQYF.

The V gene is TRBV10-3, the J gene TRBJ2-1, with D maybe TRBD1 (6 bases). The germline V gene has CDR1 ENHRY and CDR2 SYGVKD. The germline V and J ends were trimmed by 5 bases and 6 bases, with 14 bases remaining between them. This CDR3 is built from 14 residues. CDR3 coding DNA: TGTGCCATCAGTTCCCGGGACACTAGCAATGAGCAGTTCTTC. Protein product: CAISSRDTSNEQFF.

V and J are TRBV5-1 and TRBJ2-1; 9 nucleotides align to TRBD1. Unmatched junction bases numbered 5, after V lost 4 bases and J lost 3 bases. CDR3 length: 15 amino acids. Germline V gene sequence: CDR1 SGHRS, CDR2 YFSETQ. CDR3 loop: CASSTGTGLYNEQFF. For the CDR3, the DNA is TGCGCCAGCAGCACCGGGACAGGGCTCTACAATGAGCAGTTCTTC.

The chain carries TRBV7-9 and TRBJ1-1, with a possible D match to TRBD1 (5 bases). Per the germline V gene, CDR1 is SEHNR and CDR2 is FQNEAQ (reference sequence). This CDR3 region has 14 residues. V was clipped by 1 base and J by 1 base, with 7 bases between them. For the CDR3, the DNA is TGTGCCAGCAGCTTAGGAAGGGGGAACACTGAAGCTTTCTTT. Translated, it gives CASSLGRGNTEAFF. Supplemented by reference TRBV7-9 and TRBJ1-1, the full variable domain reads DTGVSQNPRHKITKRGQNVTFRCDPISEHNRLYWYRQTLGQGPEFLTYFQNEAQLEKSRLLSDRFSAERPKGSFSTLEIQRTEQGDSAMYLCASSLGRGNTEAFFGQGTRLTVV.

This clone was recorded a few times. CDR3 sequence (DNA): TGTGCCAGCAGCCGAGAATGGACAGGCCCTCCGGCCTACAATGAGCAGTTCTTC. Amino acids: CASSREWTGPPAYNEQFF. The chain carries TRBV4-2 and TRBJ2-1, with 7 bases matching TRBD1. J lost 2 bases, V lost 4 bases, and 14 bases had no gene match. Germline V gene sequence: CDR1 LGHNA, CDR2 YNFKEQ. The CDR3 contains 18 residues.

The chain links TRBV2 to TRBJ2-2, with D possibly TRBD2 on 5 matching bases. Germline V gene sequence: CDR1 SNHLY, CDR2 FYNNEI. This CDR3 is built from 15 residues. V gave up 4 bases and J gave up 4 bases, with 13 bases separating them. The CDR3 loop reads CASSGQRIITGELFF. The CDR3 DNA is TGTGCCAGCAGTGGCCAGCGGATTATCACCGGGGAGCTGTTTTTT. Using reference TRBV2 and TRBJ2-2 for the parts outside the CDR3, the full variable domain is EPEVTQTPSHQVTQMGQEVILRCVPISNHLYFYWYRQILGQKVEFLVSFYNNEISEKSEIFDDQFSVERPDGSNFTLKIRSTKLEDSAMYFCASSGQRIITGELFFGEGSRLTVL.

This clone was recorded a few times. The chain combines TRBV19 with TRBJ2-3; TRBD2 is a possible D gene (6 bases). Germline CDR1 LNHDA, CDR2 SQIVND (reference sequence). The CDR3 spans 14 residues. V was cut by 6 bases and J by 5 bases, with 15 bases left in between. The CDR3 here is CASSPNWGGDTQYF. CDR3 sequence (DNA): TGTGCCAGTAGCCCTAACTGGGGAGGAGATACGCAGTATTTT.

This clone was recorded a few times. The J gene is TRBJ2-1, the V gene TRBV4-2; TRBD2 matches 9 bases. Looked up from germline, CDR1 is LGHNA and CDR2 is YNFKEQ. The CDR3 has 17 amino acids. The junction had 11 bases not matched to a gene; V was cut back by 3 bases and J by 5 bases. CDR3 residues: CASSQDLSGGHNNEQFF. The CDR3 bases are TGTGCCAGCAGCCAGGACCTTAGCGGGGGACATAACAATGAGCAGTTCTTC.

This clone was counted between two and nine times. The V gene is TRBV2, the J gene TRBJ2-2; D ambiguous. Trimming pared 4 bases from V and 2 bases from J, leaving 5 bases between. This CDR3 has 13 residues. Germline V CDR1 and CDR2: SNHLY, FYNNEI. The CDR3 loop is CASSGINTGELFF. Here the CDR3 DNA reads TGTGCCAGCAGTGGTATAAACACCGGGGAGCTGTTTTTT. The complete variable domain, with remaining parts taken from reference TRBV2 and TRBJ2-2, reads EPEVTQTPSHQVTQMGQEVILRCVPISNHLYFYWYRQILGQKVEFLVSFYNNEISEKSEIFDDQFSVERPDGSNFTLKIRSTKLEDSAMYFCASSGINTGELFFGEGSRLTVL.

Note on this clone: The identical CDR3 is also encoded by other nucleotide sequences in the sample. V usage is TRBV9 and J usage is TRBJ2-5; TRBD2 aligns across 7 bases. This CDR3 contains 12 residues. The germline CDR1 and CDR2 sequences are SGDLS and YYNGEE. Germline trimming cut 10 bases from V and 5 bases from J; bases unmatched to any gene: 8. CDR3 sequence: CARRGEGETQYF. Here the CDR3 DNA reads TGTGCCCGCCGGGGGGAGGGGGAGACCCAGTACTTC.

The chain couples TRBV2 to TRBJ2-3, with D possibly TRBD1 on 6 matching bases. CDR1 is SNHLY, CDR2 FYNNEI, per germline. V was trimmed by 6 bases and J by 1 base, leaving 14 bases between them. The CDR3 spans 15 residues. The CDR3 region has the DNA TGTGCCAGCAGAGATATTAGGACAGGCACAGATACGCAGTATTTT. As protein: CASRDIRTGTDTQYF.

The chain is built from TRBV21-1 and TRBJ1-6; no DNA check was done on the table's D call, TRBD1. TRBV21-1 is marked as a pseudogene. The CDR3 is 15 residues long. Here the CDR3 reads CASSVRQGGYSPLHF. DNA for the CDR3: TGTGCCAGCAGCGTTAGACAGGGTGGTTACTCACCCCTCCACTTT.

This clone is a singleton in its sample. The chain uses TRBV5-1 and TRBJ1-2; D is perhaps TRBD1 (6 bases). V was clipped by 6 bases and J by 4 bases, with 16 bases between them. CDR1 and CDR2 from the germline V gene are SGHRS and YFSETQ. There are 14 residues in the CDR3. CDR3 DNA sequence: TGCGCCAGCAAAGTCGGGGGGCAGGTCTATGGCTACACCTTC. Translated, it gives CASKVGGQVYGYTF.

The chain is built from TRBV6-5 and TRBJ2-3, with 8 bases lining up with TRBD1. The CDR3 is made up of 16 amino acids. V dropped 0 bases and J dropped 7; count of bases not matched to a gene: 9. The germline V gene encodes CDR1 MNHEY and CDR2 SVGAGI. The CDR3 DNA follows: TGTGCCAGCAGTTACTCGAGTGGACAGGGATCGAATACGCAGTATTTT. Translated: CASSYSSGQGSNTQYF.

In this sample, this clone turned up a few times. V gene TRBV6-1 combines with J gene TRBJ1-4; D gene ambiguous. Germline V gene data show CDR1 as MNHNS and CDR2 as SASEGT. Trimming pared 2 bases from V and 7 bases from J, leaving 23 bases between. This CDR3 is 18 amino acids long. This CDR3 reads CASSEWVGSRSRGEKLFF. The CDR3 nucleotides are TGTGCCAGCAGTGAATGGGTGGGTTCGCGTTCTCGGGGTGAAAAACTGTTTTTT.

V is TRBV6-5 and J is TRBJ1-2, with 7 bases lining up with TRBD1. This CDR3 is built from 14 residues. The ends lost 10 bases at V and 5 bases at J; junction bases unmatched: 13. The germline gives CDR1 MNHEY, CDR2 SVGAGI. CDR3 sequence reads: CATLSVDRAYGYTF. In nucleotides, the CDR3 is TGTGCCACCCTATCAGTCGACAGGGCATATGGCTACACCTTC.

This chain links TRBV5-1 with TRBJ1-1, with unresolved D. This CDR3 is 13 amino acids long. CDR1 is SGHRS and CDR2 is YFSETQ in the germline V gene. V was clipped by 5 bases and J by 1 base, with 9 bases between them. CDR3 in DNA: TGCGCCAGCAGTGGTCCGCGGAACACTGAAGCTTTCTTT. This sequence encodes CASSGPRNTEAFF. Using reference TRBV5-1 and TRBJ1-1 for the parts outside the CDR3, the full variable domain is KAGVTQTPRYLIKTRGQQVTLSCSPISGHRSVSWYQQTPGQGLQFLFEYFSETQRNKGNFPGRFSGRQFSNSRSEMNVSTLELGDSALYLCASSGPRNTEAFFGQGTRLTVV.

This clone was counted a single time. The chain employs TRBV5-1 and TRBJ2-7; 10 bases map to TRBD1. With V trimmed by 4 bases and J by 5 bases, 6 bases remained unmatched. Germline V gene lookup returns CDR1 SGHRS and CDR2 YFSETQ. The CDR3 has 14 amino acids. CDR3 amino acids: CASSPRTGGHEQYF. The CDR3 DNA reads as TGCGCCAGCAGCCCGAGGACAGGGGGACACGAGCAGTACTTC.

CDR3 sequence reads: CASNGGTNTEAFF. The DNA for the CDR3 is TGTGCCAGCAACGGGGGGACGAACACTGAAGCTTTCTTT. The chain has TRBV9 and TRBJ1-1; a possible D gene is TRBD1 (5 bases). Trimming left V 6 bases short and J 1 base short, with 10 bases between. The CDR3 consists of 13 residues. Germline V gene data show CDR1 as SGDLS and CDR2 as YYNGEE.

The genes are TRBV28 and TRBJ1-1, with D possibly TRBD1 on 6 matching bases. This CDR3 is 15 amino acids long. Trimming left V 2 bases short and J 6 bases short, with 16 bases between. In germline, CDR1 is MDHEN, CDR2 SYDVKM. The CDR3 sequence is CASSLREGGRAEAFF. The CDR3 DNA is TGTGCCAGCAGTTTAAGGGAAGGGGGTAGGGCTGAAGCTTTCTTT.

The chain links TRBV27 to TRBJ1-3; 7 bases agree with TRBD1. The length of the CDR3 is 14 residues. Germline V gene sequence: CDR1 MNHEY, CDR2 SMNVEV (reference sequence). V gave up 5 bases and J gave up 2 bases; unmatched junction bases: 3. CDR3 in amino acids: CASSATGAGNTIYF. Here the CDR3 DNA reads TGTGCCAGCAGTGCAACAGGGGCTGGAAACACCATATATTTT.